This T cell receptor (beta chain) was sequenced during a study of radiotherapy plus CTLA-4 blockade in lung cancer (dated by TCRdb to the late 2010s). Broadly, across the study: Among enrolled patients, about 17% had an objective response and 25% to 35% reached disease control. Results the study describes overall, beyond this receptor: Increased serum interferon-beta after radiation, together with early dynamic changes in blood T cell clones, were reported to be the strongest predictors of response. After treatment with radiotherapy and ipilimumab, TCR clones that came from tumors expanded in the peripheral blood.

This clone was picked up a small number of times. It lacks a known antigen. Base qualities are not at hand, and no much larger clone is one base apart. The method was the immunoSEQ multiplex PCR assay. The table was pulled from immuneACCESS by TCRdb, which kept in-frame rearrangements only. Such tables lose some clones; where checked, under half of the loss comes from unresolved V genes, and the rest has no known cause. The sample records about 40,000 clones, about four fifths of which are singletons. The ten largest clones capture less than 25% of the sample. The study evaluated CTLA-4 blockade (ipilimumab) given together with focal radiation therapy in patients who had chemo-refractory metastatic non-small-cell lung cancer. The sequences come from peripheral blood, collected from a patient treated with radiotherapy plus ipilimumab. The sequence derives from a human donor with non-small cell lung cancer that progressed on radiotherapy plus ipilimumab.

At the DNA level, the sequence is TGCGCCAGCAGCCCGTCAGGGTTATCGGTACTTTCCACTGAAGCTTTCTTT. It specifies CASSPSGLSVLSTEAFF. The chain links TRBV5-1 with TRBJ1-1; TRBD1 is a possible D gene, resting on 5 matching bases. Inclusive of the bounding cysteine and phenylalanine, the CDR3 is 17 residues long. The read is trimmed to its CDR3 DNA, 51 bases read in frame from base 1. V is reduced by 4 bases and J by 4 bases, leaving a spacing of 23 bases between them. Reading the germline V gene gives CDR1 SGHRS and CDR2 YFSETQ.